The rows below give T cell receptor beta chains drawn from one sample of a study of cytomegalovirus exposure and HLA in healthy donors. Sequencing used immunoSEQ multiplex PCR; TCRdb keeps in-frame clones, though not all of them. The top ten clones hold about 0.36% of a sample with about 210,000 clones, around 75% of them seen once. Input material: PBMCs. The receptor set was obtained from a male donor in good health and CMV-seropositive. The CDR3 runs from the conserved cysteine through the conserved F or W. D genes are given only for firm matches. Size tells how often a clone was seen (once, few, many) or the class of an expanded clone, and some rows leave it out.

J | size | V | D | CDR3 | DNA
TRBJ2-5 | - | TRBV19 | - | CASHRETQYF | TGTGCCAGCCATCGGGAGACCCAGTACTTC
TRBJ1-1 | - | TRBV19 | - | CASTPGTRRTEAFF | TGTGCCAGTACCCCCGGGACAAGGAGGACTGAAGCTTTCTTT
TRBJ1-2 | - | TRBV15 | - | CATSPPNLEYGYTF | TGTGCCACCAGCCCCCCGAACCTGGAGTATGGCTACACCTTC
TRBJ1-1 | - | TRBV5-6 | - | CASSLERGTYDTEAFF | TGTGCCAGCAGCTTGGAAAGGGGGACATACGATACTGAAGCTTTCTTT
TRBJ1-2 | - | TRBV10-3 | - | CAISEHNYGYTF | TGTGCCATCAGTGAACACAACTATGGCTACACCTTC
TRBJ1-2 | - | TRBV7-9 | TRBD1 | CSSSPAGQGVSGYTF | TGTTCCAGCAGCCCAGCGGGACAGGGGGTAAGCGGCTACACCTTC
TRBJ1-1 | - | TRBV27 | TRBD1 | CAGTLTGGETFDNTEAFF | TGTGCCGGAACTCTCACAGGGGGGGAAACTTTCGATAACACTGAAGCTTTCTTT
TRBJ2-7 | - | TRBV7-9 | - | CASSFQSDRSYEQYF | TGTGCCAGCAGCTTTCAAAGCGACAGATCCTACGAGCAGTACTTC
TRBJ1-4 | - | TRBV19 | TRBD1 | CATTGGEKLFF | TGTGCCACCACAGGGGGTGAAAAACTGTTTTTT
TRBJ2-5 | - | TRBV10-2 | TRBD1 | CASRRTGVLETQYF | TGCGCCAGCAGGCGGACAGGGGTTTTAGAGACCCAGTACTTC
TRBJ2-5 | - | TRBV4-1 | TRBD2 | CASSQGQGGASQETQYF | TGCGCCAGCAGCCAAGGTCAGGGAGGGGCCTCCCAAGAGACCCAGTACTTC
TRBJ1-4 | once | TRBV28 | - | CASFPGRVREKLFF | TGTGCCAGCTTTCCGGGCAGGGTACGTGAAAAACTGTTTTTT
TRBJ2-2 | - | TRBV18 | - | CASSPAQVFANTGELFF | TGTGCCAGCTCCCCGGCACAGGTCTTCGCGAACACCGGGGAGCTGTTTTTT
TRBJ1-5 | - | TRBV6-5 | - | CASSVLGGYEPQHF | TGTGCCAGCAGTGTCCTTGGGGGCTACGAGCCCCAGCATTTT
TRBJ2-7 | - | TRBV28 | TRBD1 | CASSHAGTGIHEQYF | TGTGCCAGCAGCCACGCGGGGACAGGGATCCACGAGCAGTACTTC
TRBJ2-7 | once | TRBV27 | TRBD2 | CASMPGTSYEQYF | TGTGCCAGCATGCCCGGGACTAGCTACGAGCAGTACTTC
TRBJ2-2 | few | TRBV6-6 | TRBD2 | CASSLGTSGEYF | TGTGCCAGCAGTTTAGGGACTAGCGGGGAATATTTT
TRBJ1-4 | - | TRBV11-2 | TRBD1 | CASTPADSGGGRLFF | TGTGCCAGCACACCGGCCGATTCAGGGGGTGGTCGACTGTTTTTT
TRBJ1-1 | - | TRBV7-3 | - | CASSRQMNTEAFF | TGTGCCAGCAGCCGACAGATGAACACTGAAGCTTTCTTT
TRBJ2-7 | - | TRBV7-2 | TRBD1 | CASSLATTGGTYEQYF | TGTGCCAGCAGCTTAGCCACGACAGGGGGAACCTACGAGCAGTACTTC
TRBJ1-2 | - | TRBV7-3 | - | CASSPGTTGGGYTF | TGTGCCAGCAGCCCCGGGACAACCGGTGGAGGCTACACCTTC
TRBJ1-3 | once | TRBV4-1 | - | CASSQARNSGNTIYF | TGCGCCAGCAGCCAAGCGAGGAACTCTGGAAACACCATATATTTT
TRBJ1-2 | - | TRBV28 | TRBD1 | CASSLPLPGQGSRWHGYTF | TGTGCCAGCAGTTTGCCGCTACCGGGACAGGGGAGTCGTTGGCATGGCTACACCTTC
TRBJ1-2 | - | TRBV20-1 | - | CSHGQIYGYTF | TGCAGCCACGGACAGATCTATGGCTACACCTTC
TRBJ2-2 | - | TRBV7-3 | - | CASSLLGDGKNTGELFF | TGTGCCAGCAGCTTACTCGGGGATGGGAAGAACACCGGGGAGCTGTTTTTT
TRBJ1-2 | - | TRBV9 | TRBD1 | CASSPIDRASNYGYTF | TGTGCCAGCAGCCCCATAGACAGGGCTTCTAACTATGGCTACACCTTC
TRBJ2-1 | - | TRBV27 | TRBD2 | CASSYTPGLVDNEQFF | TGTGCCAGCAGTTACACACCGGGACTAGTCGACAATGAGCAGTTCTTC
TRBJ2-2 | - | TRBV5-4 | - | CASSPRSGHTGELFF | TGTGCCAGCAGCCCCCGGAGCGGACACACCGGGGAGCTGTTTTTT
TRBJ2-5 | few | TRBV5-6 | TRBD2 | CASSFGSGGATQYF | TGTGCCAGCAGCTTTGGTAGCGGGGGCGCGACCCAGTACTTC
TRBJ2-3 | - | TRBV27 | - | CASSLSRLAGDMNTQYF | TGTGCCAGCAGTTTATCGCGGCTAGCCGGAGACATGAATACGCAGTATTTT
TRBJ1-5 | - | TRBV28 | - | CASIRGGQPQHF | TGTGCCAGCATAAGGGGCGGTCAGCCCCAGCATTTT
TRBJ1-1 | - | TRBV5-1 | - | CASSLVRGQNTEAFF | TGCGCCAGCAGCTTGGTCCGTGGGCAGAACACTGAAGCTTTCTTT
TRBJ2-2 | - | TRBV7-2 | - | CASSLGTSGELFF | TGTGCCAGCAGCTTGGGGACTTCCGGGGAGCTGTTTTTT
TRBJ1-2 | - | TRBV4-3 | - | CASSQSPGGHYGYTF | TGCGCCAGCAGCCAATCCCCGGGGGGACACTATGGCTACACCTTC
TRBJ2-5 | once | TRBV11-2 | - | CASSPRGVGGGGKTQYF | TGTGCCAGCAGCCCACGGGGGGTAGGGGGGGGAGGAAAGACCCAGTACTTC
TRBJ2-3 | - | TRBV5-5 | - | CASNPVTSTDTQYF | TGTGCCAGCAACCCGGTGACTAGCACAGATACGCAGTATTTT
TRBJ2-7 | - | TRBV5-1 | TRBD2 | CASSVQAGGSAEQYF | TGCGCCAGCAGCGTCCAAGCGGGAGGGTCGGCTGAGCAGTACTTC
TRBJ2-7 | - | TRBV14 | - | CASSQEVGYYEQYF | TGTGCCAGCAGCCAAGAGGTTGGTTACTACGAGCAGTACTTC
TRBJ1-5 | - | TRBV10-3 | TRBD1 | CAISESAGTGQPQHF | TGTGCCATCAGTGAGTCGGCAGGGACAGGGCAGCCCCAGCATTTT
TRBJ2-1 | - | TRBV6-1 | - | CASSAFGSSYNEQFF | TGTGCCAGCAGCGCCTTTGGGAGCTCCTACAATGAGCAGTTCTTC
TRBJ1-4 | - | TRBV28 | - | CASSYREATNEKLFF | TGTGCCAGCAGTTATCGGGAGGCAACTAATGAAAAACTGTTTTTT
TRBJ1-1 | - | TRBV27 | - | CASRPETGPNTEAFF | TGTGCCAGCAGACCCGAGACAGGCCCAAACACTGAAGCTTTCTTT
TRBJ2-7 | - | TRBV7-9 | - | CASSSGDEQYF | TGTGCCAGCAGCTCCGGGGACGAGCAGTACTTC
TRBJ2-5 | once | TRBV15 | - | CATSRDTGEGTQYF | TGTGCCACCAGCAGAGACACGGGGGAAGGGACCCAGTACTTC
TRBJ2-2 | - | TRBV4-1 | TRBD2 | CASSQVQRGNTGELFF | TGCGCCAGCAGCCAAGTCCAGCGGGGGAACACCGGGGAGCTGTTTTTT
TRBJ2-4 | - | TRBV10-3 | TRBD1 | CAISRGAGGEGAKNIQYF | TGTGCCATCAGTCGTGGGGCAGGGGGCGAAGGGGCCAAAAACATTCAGTACTTC
TRBJ2-7 | few | TRBV2 | - | CASSEEDITYEQYF | TGTGCCAGCAGTGAAGAGGACATAACCTACGAGCAGTACTTC
TRBJ2-4 | - | TRBV30 | TRBD2 | CAWSVRRGGSLAKNIQYF | TGTGCCTGGAGTGTAAGACGGGGGGGATCTTTAGCCAAAAACATTCAGTACTTC
TRBJ2-7 | - | TRBV4-2 | TRBD2 | CASSLSGTSGTTGGYEQYF | TGTGCCAGCAGCCTATCCGGGACTAGCGGGACTACGGGGGGCTACGAGCAGTACTTC
TRBJ1-3 | - | TRBV6-4 | - | CASSGFAGEDTIYF | TGTGCCAGCAGTGGTTTCGCGGGGGAGGACACCATATATTTT
TRBJ2-2 | - | TRBV21-1 | - | CASSGGLAGPGELFF | TGTGCCAGCAGCGGGGGACTAGCGGGGCCCGGGGAGCTGTTTTTT
TRBJ1-4 | - | TRBV6-6 | - | CASSLRSGFNEKLFF | TGTGCCAGCAGTTTGAGGTCTGGGTTTAATGAAAAACTGTTTTTT
TRBJ2-2 | - | TRBV11-2 | TRBD2 | CASSRGLAGATGELFF | TGTGCCAGCAGCCGGGGACTAGCGGGAGCCACCGGGGAGCTGTTTTTT